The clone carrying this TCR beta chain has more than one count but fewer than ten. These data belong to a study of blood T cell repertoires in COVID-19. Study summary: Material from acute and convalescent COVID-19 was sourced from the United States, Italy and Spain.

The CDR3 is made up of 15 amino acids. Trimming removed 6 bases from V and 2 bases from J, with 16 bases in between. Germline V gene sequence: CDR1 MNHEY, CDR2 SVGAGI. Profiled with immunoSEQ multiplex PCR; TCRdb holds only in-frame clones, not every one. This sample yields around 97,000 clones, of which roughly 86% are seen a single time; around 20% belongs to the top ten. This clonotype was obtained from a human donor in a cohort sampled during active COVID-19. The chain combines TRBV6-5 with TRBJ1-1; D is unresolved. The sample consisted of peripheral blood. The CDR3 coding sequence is TGTGCCAGCAGGGGTTTGGGAGGGAGAAACACTGAAGCTTTCTTT. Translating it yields CASRGLGGRNTEAFF.